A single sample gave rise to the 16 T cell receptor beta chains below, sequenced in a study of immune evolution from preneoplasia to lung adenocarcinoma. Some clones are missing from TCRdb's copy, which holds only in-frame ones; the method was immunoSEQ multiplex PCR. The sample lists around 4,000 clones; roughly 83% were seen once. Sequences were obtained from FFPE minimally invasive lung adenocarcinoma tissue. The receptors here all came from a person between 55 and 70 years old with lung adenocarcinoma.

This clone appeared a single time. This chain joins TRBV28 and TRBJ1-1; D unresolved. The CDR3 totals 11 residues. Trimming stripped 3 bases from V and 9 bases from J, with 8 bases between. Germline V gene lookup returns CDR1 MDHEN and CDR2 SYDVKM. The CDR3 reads CASSLKSKAFF. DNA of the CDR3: TGTGCCAGCAGTTTGAAGTCTAAAGCTTTCTTT.

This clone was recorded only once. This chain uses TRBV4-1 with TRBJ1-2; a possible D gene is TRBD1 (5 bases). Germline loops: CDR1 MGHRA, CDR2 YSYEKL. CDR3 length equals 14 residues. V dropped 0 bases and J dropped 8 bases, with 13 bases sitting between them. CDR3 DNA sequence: TGCGCCAGCAGCCAAGAGGGGGGGATTGGAGGCTACACCTTC. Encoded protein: CASSQEGGIGGYTF.

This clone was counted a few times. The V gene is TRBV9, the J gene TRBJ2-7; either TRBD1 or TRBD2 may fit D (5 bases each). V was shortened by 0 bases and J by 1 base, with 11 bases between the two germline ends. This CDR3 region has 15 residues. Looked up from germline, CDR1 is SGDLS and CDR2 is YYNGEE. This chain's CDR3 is CASSVVRDRSYEQYF. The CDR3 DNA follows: TGTGCCAGCAGCGTAGTCCGGGACCGATCCTACGAGCAGTACTTC.

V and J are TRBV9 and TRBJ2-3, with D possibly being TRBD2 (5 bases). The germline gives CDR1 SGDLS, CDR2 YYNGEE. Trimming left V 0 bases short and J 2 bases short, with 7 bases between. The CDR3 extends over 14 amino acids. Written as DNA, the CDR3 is TGTGCCAGCAGCGTAGGGACTGTCACAGATACGCAGTATTTT. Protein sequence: CASSVGTVTDTQYF.

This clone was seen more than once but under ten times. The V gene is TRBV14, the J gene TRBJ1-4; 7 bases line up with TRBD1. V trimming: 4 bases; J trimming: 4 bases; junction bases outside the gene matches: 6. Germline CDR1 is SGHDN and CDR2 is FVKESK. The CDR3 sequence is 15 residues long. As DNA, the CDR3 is TGTGCCAGCAGCCCGACAGGGATCCATAATGAAAAACTGTTTTTT. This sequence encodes CASSPTGIHNEKLFF.

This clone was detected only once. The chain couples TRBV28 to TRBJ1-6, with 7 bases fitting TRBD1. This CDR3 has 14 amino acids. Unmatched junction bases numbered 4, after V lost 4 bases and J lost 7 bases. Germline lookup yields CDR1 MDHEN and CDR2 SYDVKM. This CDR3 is CASSSTGRNSPLHF. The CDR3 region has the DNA TGTGCCAGCAGTTCGACAGGGAGAAATTCACCCCTCCACTTT.

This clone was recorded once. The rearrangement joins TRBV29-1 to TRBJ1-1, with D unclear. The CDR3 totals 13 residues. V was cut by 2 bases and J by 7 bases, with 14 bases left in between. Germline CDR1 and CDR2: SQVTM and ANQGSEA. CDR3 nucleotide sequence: TGCAGCGTTGAACCGGTGGGGAGGAATGAAGCTTTCTTT. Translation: CSVEPVGRNEAFF.

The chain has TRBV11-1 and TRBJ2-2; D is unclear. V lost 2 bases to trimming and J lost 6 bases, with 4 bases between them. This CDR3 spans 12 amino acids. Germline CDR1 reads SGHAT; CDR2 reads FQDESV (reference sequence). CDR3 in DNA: TGTGCCAGCAGCTTACGGGCCGGGGAGCTGTTTTTT. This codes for CASSLRAGELFF.

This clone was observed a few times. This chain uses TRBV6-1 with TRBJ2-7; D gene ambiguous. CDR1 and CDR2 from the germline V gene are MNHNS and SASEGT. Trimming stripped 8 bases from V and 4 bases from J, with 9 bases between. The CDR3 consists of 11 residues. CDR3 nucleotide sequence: TGTGCCAGCGGCTTGGGTTACGAGCAGTACTTC. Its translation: CASGLGYEQYF.

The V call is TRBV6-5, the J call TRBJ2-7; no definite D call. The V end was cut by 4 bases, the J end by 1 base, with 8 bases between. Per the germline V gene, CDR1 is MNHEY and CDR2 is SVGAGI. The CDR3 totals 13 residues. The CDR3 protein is CASSSPMSYEQYF. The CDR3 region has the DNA TGTGCCAGCAGTTCGCCTATGTCCTACGAGCAGTACTTC.

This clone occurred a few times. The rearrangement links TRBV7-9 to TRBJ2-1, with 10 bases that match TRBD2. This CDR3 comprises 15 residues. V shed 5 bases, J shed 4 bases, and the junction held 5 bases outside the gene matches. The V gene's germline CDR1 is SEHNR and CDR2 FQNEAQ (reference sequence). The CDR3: CASSPGLAAYNEQFF. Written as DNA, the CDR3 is TGTGCCAGCAGCCCCGGACTAGCGGCGTACAATGAGCAGTTCTTC.

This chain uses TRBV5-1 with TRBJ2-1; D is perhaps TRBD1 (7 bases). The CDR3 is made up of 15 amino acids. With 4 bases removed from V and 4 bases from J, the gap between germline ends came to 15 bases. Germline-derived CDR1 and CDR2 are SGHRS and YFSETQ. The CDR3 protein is CASSPVAGGYNEQFF. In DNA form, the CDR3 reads TGCGCCAGCAGCCCCGTGGCAGGGGGGTACAATGAGCAGTTCTTC.

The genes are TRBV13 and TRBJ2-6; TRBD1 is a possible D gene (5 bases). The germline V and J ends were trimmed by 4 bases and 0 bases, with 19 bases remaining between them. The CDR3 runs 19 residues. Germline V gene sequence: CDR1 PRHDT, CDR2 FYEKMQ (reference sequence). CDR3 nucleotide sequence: TGTGCCAGCAGCTCTCAGGGCAGGCGATACTACTCTGGGGCCAACGTCCTGACTTTC. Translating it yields CASSSQGRRYYSGANVLTF.

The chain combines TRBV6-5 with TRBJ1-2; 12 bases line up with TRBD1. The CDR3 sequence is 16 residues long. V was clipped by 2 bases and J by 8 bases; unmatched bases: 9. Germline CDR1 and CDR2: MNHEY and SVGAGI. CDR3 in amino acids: CASSYPGTGGFSGYTF. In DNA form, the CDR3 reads TGTGCCAGCAGTTACCCGGGGACAGGGGGCTTTTCCGGCTACACCTTC.

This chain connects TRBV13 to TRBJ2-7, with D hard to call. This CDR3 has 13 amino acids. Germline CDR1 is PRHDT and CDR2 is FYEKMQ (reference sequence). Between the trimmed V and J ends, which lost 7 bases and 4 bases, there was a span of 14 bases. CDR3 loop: CASTTRQAYEQYF. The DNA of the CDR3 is TGTGCCAGCACCACGAGGCAGGCTTACGAGCAGTACTTC.

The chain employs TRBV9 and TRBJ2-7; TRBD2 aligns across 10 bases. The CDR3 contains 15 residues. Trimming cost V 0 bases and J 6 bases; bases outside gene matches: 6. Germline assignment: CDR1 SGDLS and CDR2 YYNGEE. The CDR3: CASSVEASGSSEQYF. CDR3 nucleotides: TGTGCCAGCAGCGTAGAGGCTAGCGGGAGTAGCGAGCAGTACTTC.